Listed here are 24 T cell receptor beta chains from one sample, sequenced in a study of blood T cell repertoires in COVID-19. The table came from immunoSEQ multiplex PCR; TCRdb's copy has only in-frame clones and leaves some out. There are roughly 280,000 clones in the sample; about nine tenths occur only once, and 1.5% to 2% lies in the top ten. Source material: PBMCs or T cells enriched from blood (not recorded which). These receptors were taken from a woman aged 55 to 70 who had recovered from COVID-19.

This clone was observed a single time. V usage is TRBV9 and J usage is TRBJ2-1; 9 bases are a match to TRBD1. The length of the CDR3 is 15 residues. Germline trimming cut 2 bases from V and 0 bases from J; bases unmatched to any gene: 0. Looked up from germline, CDR1 is SGDLS and CDR2 is YYNGEE. CDR3: CASSVTGGSYNEQFF. Here the CDR3 DNA reads TGTGCCAGCAGCGTGACAGGGGGCTCCTACAATGAGCAGTTCTTC.

V gene TRBV12-3 or TRBV12-4 combines with J gene TRBJ1-6; D gene uncertain. The CDR3 runs 11 residues. Trimming removed 3 bases from V and 8 bases from J, with 2 bases in between. The chain's CDR3 is CASSFDSPLHF. The CDR3 nucleotides read TGTGCCAGCAGTTTCGATTCACCCCTCCACTTT.

The J gene is TRBJ1-1, the V gene TRBV6-5; 7 bases line up with TRBD1. The CDR3 contains 13 residues. Unmatched junction bases numbered 6, after V lost 7 bases and J lost 4 bases. Germline-derived CDR1 and CDR2 are MNHEY and SVGAGI. The CDR3 reads CASTTTGLTEAFF. CDR3 DNA sequence: TGTGCCAGCACTACGACAGGGCTCACTGAAGCTTTCTTT.

The V gene is TRBV5-4, the J gene TRBJ2-3; D might be TRBD2 (7 bases). The CDR3 has 15 residues. Trimming left V 1 base short and J 2 bases short, with 11 bases between. Germline V lookup: CDR1 SGHNT, CDR2 YYREEE (reference sequence). CDR3 loop: CASSLPGGLTDTQYF. The CDR3 DNA follows: TGTGCCAGCAGCTTGCCGGGGGGCCTCACAGATACGCAGTATTTT.

The chain combines TRBV2 with TRBJ2-5; D might be TRBD2 (6 bases). V was clipped by 4 bases and J by 2 bases, with 17 bases between them. Germline V gives CDR1 SNHLY, CDR2 FYNNEI. This CDR3 has 16 amino acids. The DNA for the CDR3 is TGTGCCAGCAGTGCTTGGCGGGGAACGTCTCAAGAGACCCAGTACTTC. Protein: CASSAWRGTSQETQYF. The full variable domain, completed using reference TRBV2 and TRBJ2-5, is EPEVTQTPSHQVTQMGQEVILRCVPISNHLYFYWYRQILGQKVEFLVSFYNNEISEKSEIFDDQFSVERPDGSNFTLKIRSTKLEDSAMYFCASSAWRGTSQETQYFGPGTRLLVL.

This chain joins TRBV5-1 and TRBJ2-1; TRBD1 agrees at 9 bases. With 4 bases clipped from V and 9 bases from J, the junction kept 14 bases outside the gene matches. This CDR3 comprises 16 residues. Looked up from germline, CDR1 is SGHRS and CDR2 is YFSETQ. CDR3 residues: CASSPGQGIRAGEQFF. The CDR3 region has the DNA TGCGCCAGCAGCCCGGGACAGGGCATTCGGGCCGGTGAGCAGTTCTTC.

The chain has TRBV24-1 and TRBJ2-1; 9 bases are a match to TRBD1. Losses at the gene ends were 4 bases for V and 8 bases for J; bases not matched to a gene: 14. Germline V lookup: CDR1 KGHDR, CDR2 SFDVKD. The CDR3 is 17 amino acids. The CDR3 sequence: CATSDPSGTGNRDEQFF. CDR3 DNA: TGTGCCACCAGTGACCCCAGCGGGACAGGGAATAGGGATGAGCAGTTCTTC.

The chain combines TRBV5-1 with TRBJ1-2; TRBD1 matches at 10 bases. Germline CDR1 is SGHRS and CDR2 is YFSETQ. The CDR3 loop spans 13 amino acids. J was trimmed by 8 bases and V by 4 bases; bases with no gene match: 5. CDR3 amino acids: CASSRDRGWGYTF. CDR3 DNA: TGCGCCAGCAGCCGGGACAGGGGATGGGGCTACACCTTC.

The chain combines TRBV30 with TRBJ2-1; tentatively, D is TRBD2 (8 bases). Trimming removed 1 base from V and 4 bases from J, with 20 bases in between. This CDR3 is built from 17 residues. CDR1 GTSNPN and CDR2 SVGIG come from the germline V gene (reference sequence). The CDR3 region is CAWSDRRGRGAYNEQFF. The CDR3 nucleotides read TGTGCCTGGAGTGACCGAAGGGGGCGGGGGGCTTACAATGAGCAGTTCTTC.

The chain carries TRBV7-9 and TRBJ2-3; no firm D call. The CDR3 has 11 amino acids. V lost 5 bases and J 7 bases, leaving 7 bases between the germline ends. Germline CDR1 SEHNR, CDR2 FQNEAQ (reference sequence). This CDR3 is CASSPDYTQYF. The CDR3 nucleotides read TGTGCCAGCAGCCCCGACTATACGCAGTATTTT.

The V and J genes are TRBV12-5 and TRBJ2-1; 9 positions match TRBD2. V was clipped by 0 bases and J by 9 bases; unmatched bases: 18. CDR1 and CDR2 (germline): LGHNT, FRNRAP. CDR3 size: 19 residues. The CDR3 sequence: CASGLVVGILRGGSAEQFF. CDR3 DNA: TGTGCTAGTGGTTTGGTAGTGGGAATCCTGCGGGGGGGCTCCGCTGAGCAGTTCTTC.

This chain uses TRBV11-2 with TRBJ2-7; perhaps TRBD2 as D (5 bases). The CDR3 consists of 14 residues. The germline gives CDR1 SGHAT, CDR2 FQNNGV. Trimming pared 3 bases from V and 5 bases from J, leaving 14 bases between. CDR3 amino acids: CASSFDYPRHEQYF. The CDR3 bases are TGTGCCAGCAGCTTCGACTATCCCCGGCACGAGCAGTACTTC.

V usage is TRBV29-1 and J usage is TRBJ2-1; D perhaps matches TRBD1 (6 bases). Per the germline V gene, CDR1 is SQVTM and CDR2 is ANQGSEA. V gave up 6 bases and J gave up 1 base, with 19 bases separating them. The CDR3 totals 16 residues. The CDR3 sequence: CSVDTIPGESYNEQFF. The CDR3 region has the DNA TGCAGCGTCGACACTATACCAGGGGAGTCCTACAATGAGCAGTTCTTC.

The table lists this clone with a count of one. The V gene is TRBV7-3, the J gene TRBJ2-7; D may be TRBD2 (7 bases). This CDR3 has 15 residues. V was cut by 5 bases and J by 5 bases, with 19 bases left in between. From germline, CDR1 is SGHTA and CDR2 FQGTGA. Here the CDR3 reads CASSPGTSGTNEQYF. As DNA, the CDR3 is TGTGCCAGCAGCCCTGGGACATCCGGGACTAACGAGCAGTACTTC.

The chain carries TRBV14 and TRBJ2-3, with a weak D call TRBD2 (6 bases). The CDR3 totals 16 residues. V shed 4 bases and J shed 1 base, with 15 bases lying between them. Germline-derived CDR1 and CDR2 are SGHDN and FVKESK. The CDR3: CASSPVAGLGTDTQYF. As DNA, the CDR3 is TGTGCCAGCAGCCCCGTGGCGGGATTGGGCACAGATACGCAGTATTTT.

CDR3 nucleotides: TGTGCCAGCAGACTAGGCGGGCTCCAGCCCCAGCATTTT. Amino acids: CASRLGGLQPQHF. The chain carries TRBV28 and TRBJ1-5; D is unresolved. Trimming stripped 6 bases from V and 7 bases from J, with 13 bases between. Germline V gene sequence: CDR1 MDHEN, CDR2 SYDVKM. The CDR3 has 13 amino acids.

This chain uses TRBV4-1 with TRBJ2-7, with D unclear. There are 16 residues in the CDR3. Trimming removed 1 base from V and 0 bases from J, with 13 bases in between. In germline, CDR1 is MGHRA, CDR2 YSYEKL. The CDR3 region is CASSQVLSRSSYEQYF. CDR3 nucleotide sequence: TGCGCCAGCAGCCAAGTTTTAAGCCGGAGCTCCTACGAGCAGTACTTC.

The chain carries TRBV18 and TRBJ2-1, with TRBD1 matching 7 bases. The trim removed 8 bases at V and 5 bases at J, leaving 9 bases unmatched. This CDR3 is built from 14 residues. Germline V CDR1 and CDR2: KGHSH, LQKENI. CDR3 loop: CASEGMGQNNEQFF. Here the CDR3 DNA reads TGTGCCAGCGAAGGTATGGGACAGAACAATGAGCAGTTCTTC. The variable domain in full, completed from reference TRBV18 and TRBJ2-1, reads NAGVMQNPRHLVRRRGQEARLRCSPMKGHSHVYWYRQLPEEGLKFMVYLQKENIIDESGMPKERFSAEFPKEGPSILRIQQVVRGDSAAYFCASEGMGQNNEQFFGPGTRLTVL.

V usage is TRBV28 and J usage is TRBJ2-7; a weak D match, TRBD1 (6 bases). This CDR3 contains 14 residues. The germline V and J ends were trimmed by 7 bases and 3 bases, with 16 bases remaining between them. The germline V gene has CDR1 MDHEN and CDR2 SYDVKM. This CDR3 reads CASTPGTRSYEQYF. The CDR3 DNA reads TGTGCCAGCACCCCCGGGACAAGAAGCTACGAGCAGTACTTC.

The rearrangement uses TRBV7-9 and TRBJ2-7; TRBD2 matches 7 bases. Germline values: CDR1 SEHNR, CDR2 FQNEAQ (reference sequence). Trimming cost V 1 base and J 8 bases; bases outside gene matches: 8. CDR3 length equals 14 residues. In DNA form, the CDR3 reads TGTGCCAGCAGCTTAGAGTTTAGCGGGTCGAAGCAGTACTTC. Its protein product is CASSLEFSGSKQYF.

V is TRBV5-1 and J is TRBJ2-7; possible D gene TRBD2, 5 bases. V lost 0 bases to trimming and J lost 4 bases, with 14 bases between them. CDR3 length: 15 residues. Germline-derived CDR1 and CDR2 are SGHRS and YFSETQ. The DNA of the CDR3 is TGCGCCAGCAGCTTGGCCGCGGGCGGAGGTTACGAGCAGTACTTC. Residues: CASSLAAGGGYEQYF.

The CDR3 here is CSVEPQGAGGYTF. As DNA, the CDR3 is TGCAGCGTTGAGCCTCAGGGGGCGGGTGGCTACACCTTC. The chain couples TRBV29-1 to TRBJ1-2; the match to TRBD1 covers 8 bases. In germline, CDR1 is SQVTM, CDR2 ANQGSEA. The CDR3 is 13 residues long. With V trimmed by 3 bases and J by 7 bases, 7 bases remained unmatched. Together with reference TRBV29-1 and TRBJ1-2, the CDR3 gives the full variable domain: SAVISQKPSRDICQRGTSLTIQCQVDSQVTMMFWYRQQPGQSLTLIATANQGSEATYESGFVIDKFPISRPNLTFSTLTVSNMSPEDSSIYLCSVEPQGAGGYTFGSGTRLTVV.

The chain carries TRBV19 and TRBJ1-2, with a tentative D call TRBD1 (6 bases). V was shortened by 5 bases and J by 7 bases, with 17 bases between the two germline ends. The germline gives CDR1 LNHDA, CDR2 SQIVND (reference sequence). The CDR3 is 14 amino acids. The CDR3 region is CASSSGQGTGGYTF. The DNA of the CDR3 is TGTGCCAGTAGTTCCGGGCAGGGGACGGGTGGCTACACCTTC.

This chain connects TRBV7-9 to TRBJ1-2, with 10 bases aligning to TRBD1. Germline V CDR1 and CDR2: SEHNR, FQNEAQ (reference sequence). Trimming took 2 bases from V and 2 from J; bases not matched to a gene: 2. The CDR3 consists of 15 residues. CDR3 amino acids: CASSLMTGGNYGYTF. In DNA, the CDR3 is TGTGCCAGCAGCTTAATGACAGGGGGCAACTATGGCTACACCTTC.